This entry features one T cell receptor (beta chain) sequence. Its antigen remains unidentified. Only in-frame clones appear in the TCRdb table, and some are missing; sequencing was by immunoSEQ multiplex PCR. This repertoire shows around 610,000 clones, approximately 96% found once; its top ten account for approximately 0.1%. Positive CCR7 selection of CD45RO-negative cells yielded the naive CD8 cells, and terminally differentiated effector memory CD45RA+ cells were excluded. This sample is part of a study of shared clonotypes between healthy human individuals. The study's findings and limits: Inspection by rarefaction showed sorted-subset sequencing to be incomplete despite large depth.

The CDR3 is 18 amino acids. V lost 4 bases and J lost 0; bases outside the gene matches: 12. Germline V gene data show CDR1 as SGHDT and CDR2 as YYEEEE. Material: naive CD8+ T cells sorted from blood. The chain joins TRBV5-6 to TRBJ1-4; the match to TRBD1 covers 7 bases. The TCR comes from a woman aged 30 to 39 in good health. The CDR3 loop reads CASSRRDSVFATNEKLFF. Here the CDR3 DNA reads TGTGCCAGCAGCCGCCGGGACAGTGTGTTTGCAACTAATGAAAAACTGTTTTTT.